These T cell receptor beta chains were read from a single sample in a study of OX40 agonist ivuxolimab in advanced cancers. Repertoires were generated with immunoSEQ multiplex PCR, while TCRdb's copy carries only in-frame clones and drops some. The sample holds 90,000 to 150,000 clones, around 89% seen once. The sample consisted of CD4+ or CD8+ T cells sorted from blood, taken in a trial of the OX40 agonist ivuxolimab. The source of these receptors is an adult with an advanced solid tumor such as melanoma, head and neck, liver or kidney cancer. Each CDR3 is given with its conserved first and last residue. The order of the fields is clone size, V gene, J gene, D gene, CDR3 DNA, CDR3 protein. The D gene is left open where the match is weak. Where a row states a size, it is once, few, many or the class of an expanded clone; other rows omit it.

.	TRBV28	TRBJ1-3	.	TGTGCCAGCACCTCCGGACGGCCCTCTGGAAACACCATATATTTT	CASTSGRPSGNTIYF
.	TRBV15	TRBJ2-5	.	TGTGCCACCAGCAGAGAGAGTAGTTTGGAGACCCAGTACTTC	CATSRESSLETQYF
few	TRBV6-1	TRBJ1-6	TRBD1	TGTGCCAGCAGTGAAACAGGGGAAAATTCACCCCTCCACTTT	CASSETGENSPLHF
.	TRBV10-3	TRBJ2-1	.	TGTGCCATCAGCTCCTACAATGAGCAGTTCTTC	CAISSYNEQFF
.	TRBV14	TRBJ2-2	TRBD2	TGTGCCAGCAGCCGGGGACTAGACACCGGGGAGCTGTTTTTT	CASSRGLDTGELFF
.	TRBV2	TRBJ2-3	.	TGTGCCAGCAGTGAAAGGTGGGGGGGCACAGATACGCAGTATTTT	CASSERWGGTDTQYF
.	TRBV11-3	TRBJ2-7	.	TGTGCCAGCAGCTTACCCGGGACACCCTACGAGCAGTACTTC	CASSLPGTPYEQYF
.	TRBV5-6	TRBJ2-3	.	TGTGCCAGCAGCATCGGGGATACGCAGTATTTT	CASSIGDTQYF
.	TRBV21-1	TRBJ2-3	.	TGTGCCAGCAGCGGGGACTTCACAGATACGCAGTATTTT	CASSGDFTDTQYF
.	TRBV10-3	TRBJ2-3	TRBD2	TGTGCCATCAGTGGCGGACTAGCGGGGGGTGAAGATACGCAGTATTTT	CAISGGLAGGEDTQYF
.	TRBV18	TRBJ2-3	TRBD2	TGTGCCAGCTCACCCGTTAGCGGGGCGGGAGATACGCAGTATTTT	CASSPVSGAGDTQYF
.	TRBV28	TRBJ2-7	.	TGTGCCAGCAGCCACGGGACACGCGGGCCCTACGAGCAGTACTTC	CASSHGTRGPYEQYF
.	TRBV7-2	TRBJ1-2	.	TGTGCCAGCAGCTTGATGAGGGGGGAGATTGGCTACACCTTC	CASSLMRGEIGYTF
.	TRBV9	TRBJ2-1	.	TGTGCCAGCAGCGCCCAAGAATATGAGCAGTTCTTC	CASSAQEYEQFF
.	TRBV28	TRBJ1-4	.	TGTGCCAGCAGGCCCGAGGTGGAGAATGAAAAACTGTTTTTT	CASRPEVENEKLFF
.	TRBV7-2	TRBJ1-1	TRBD1	TGTGCCAGCAGCCGGTCGACAGGGGCCACTGAAGCTTTCTTT	CASSRSTGATEAFF